This TCR beta chain was sequenced during a study of blood T cell repertoires in COVID-19. Overall study context: Both acute and convalescent COVID-19 samples were obtained from the United States, Italy and Spain.

Only in-frame clones appear in the TCRdb table, and some are missing; sequencing was by immunoSEQ multiplex PCR. The sample consists of some 220,000 clones, roughly 81% of them appearing once. Germline CDR1 is ENHRY and CDR2 is SYGVKD. Trimming at V came to 10 bases and at J to 1 base, leaving 6 bases not matched to a gene. The CDR3 is 14 amino acids. Sequences were obtained from peripheral blood. The chain links TRBV10-3 to TRBJ2-2; 7 bases are a match to TRBD1. This TCR derives from a man aged 50-60 years with acute or convalescent COVID-19. This CDR3 reads CATSGTENTGELFF. The CDR3, as DNA: TGTGCCACCTCCGGGACAGAGAACACCGGGGAGCTGTTTTTT.